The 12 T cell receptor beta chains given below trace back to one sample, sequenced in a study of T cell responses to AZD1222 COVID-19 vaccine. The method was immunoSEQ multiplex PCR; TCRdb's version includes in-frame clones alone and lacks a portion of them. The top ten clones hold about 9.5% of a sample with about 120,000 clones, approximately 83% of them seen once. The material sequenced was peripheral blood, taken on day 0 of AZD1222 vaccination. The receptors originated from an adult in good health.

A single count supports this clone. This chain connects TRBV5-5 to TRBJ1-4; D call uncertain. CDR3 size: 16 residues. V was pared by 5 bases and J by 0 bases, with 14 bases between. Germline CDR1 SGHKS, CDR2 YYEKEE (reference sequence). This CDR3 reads CASRGSIVSTNEKLFF. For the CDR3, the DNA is TGTGCCAGCAGGGGCAGTATCGTTTCAACTAATGAAAAACTGTTTTTT.

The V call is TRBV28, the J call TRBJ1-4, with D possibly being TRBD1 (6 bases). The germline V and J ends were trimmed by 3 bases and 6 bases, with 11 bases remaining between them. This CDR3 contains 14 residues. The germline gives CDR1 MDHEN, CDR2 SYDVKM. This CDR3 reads CASSFPGADEKLFF. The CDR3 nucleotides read TGTGCCAGCAGTTTCCCGGGGGCTGATGAAAAACTGTTTTTT.

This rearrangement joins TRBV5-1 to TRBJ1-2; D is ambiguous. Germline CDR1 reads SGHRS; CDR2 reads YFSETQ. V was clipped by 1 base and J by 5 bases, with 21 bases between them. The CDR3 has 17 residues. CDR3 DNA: TGCGCCAGCAGCTTGTTGGGCAGAACTCGGAAATCTTATGGCTACACCTTC. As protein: CASSLLGRTRKSYGYTF.

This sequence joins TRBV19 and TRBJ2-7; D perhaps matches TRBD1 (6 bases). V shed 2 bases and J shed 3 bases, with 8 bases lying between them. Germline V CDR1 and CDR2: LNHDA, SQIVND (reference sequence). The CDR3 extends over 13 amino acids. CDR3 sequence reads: CASSITGYYEQYF. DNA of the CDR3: TGTGCCAGTAGTATAACAGGGTACTACGAGCAGTACTTC. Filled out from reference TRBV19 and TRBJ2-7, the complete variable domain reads DGGITQSPKYLFRKEGQNVTLSCEQNLNHDAMYWYRQDPGQGLRLIYYSQIVNDFQKGDIAEGYSVSREKKESFPLTVTSAQKNPTAFYLCASSITGYYEQYFGPGTRLTVT.

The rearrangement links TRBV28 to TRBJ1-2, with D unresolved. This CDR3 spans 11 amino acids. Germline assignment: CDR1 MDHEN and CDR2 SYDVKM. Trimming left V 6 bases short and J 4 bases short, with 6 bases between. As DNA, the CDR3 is TGTGCCAGCAGAGACGGCTATGGCTACACCTTC. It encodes CASRDGYGYTF.

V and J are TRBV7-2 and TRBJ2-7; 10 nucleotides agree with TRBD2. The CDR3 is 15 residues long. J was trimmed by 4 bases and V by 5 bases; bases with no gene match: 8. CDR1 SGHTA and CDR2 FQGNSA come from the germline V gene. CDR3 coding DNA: TGTGCCAGCAGCCCCAGGACTAGCGGAGCATACGAGCAGTACTTC. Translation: CASSPRTSGAYEQYF.

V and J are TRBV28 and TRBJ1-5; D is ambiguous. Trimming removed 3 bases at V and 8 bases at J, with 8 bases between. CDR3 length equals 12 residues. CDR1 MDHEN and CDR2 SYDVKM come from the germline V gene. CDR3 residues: CASSLDVEPQHF. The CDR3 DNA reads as TGTGCCAGCAGTTTGGACGTAGAGCCCCAGCATTTT.

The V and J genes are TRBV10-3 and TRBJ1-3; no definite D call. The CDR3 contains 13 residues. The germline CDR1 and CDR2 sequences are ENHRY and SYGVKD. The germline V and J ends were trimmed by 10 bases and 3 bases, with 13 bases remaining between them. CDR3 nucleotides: TGTGCCACCTCCATGGGGATTGGAAACACCATATATTTT. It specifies CATSMGIGNTIYF.

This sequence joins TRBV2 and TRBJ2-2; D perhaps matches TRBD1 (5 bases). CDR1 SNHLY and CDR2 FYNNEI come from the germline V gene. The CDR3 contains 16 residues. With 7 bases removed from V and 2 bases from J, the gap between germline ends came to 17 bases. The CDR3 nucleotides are TGTGCCAGCACCTCCACTCCCAGGGCCAACACCGGGGAGCTGTTTTTT. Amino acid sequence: CASTSTPRANTGELFF. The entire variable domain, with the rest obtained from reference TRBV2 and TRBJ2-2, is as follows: EPEVTQTPSHQVTQMGQEVILRCVPISNHLYFYWYRQILGQKVEFLVSFYNNEISEKSEIFDDQFSVERPDGSNFTLKIRSTKLEDSAMYFCASTSTPRANTGELFFGEGSRLTVL.

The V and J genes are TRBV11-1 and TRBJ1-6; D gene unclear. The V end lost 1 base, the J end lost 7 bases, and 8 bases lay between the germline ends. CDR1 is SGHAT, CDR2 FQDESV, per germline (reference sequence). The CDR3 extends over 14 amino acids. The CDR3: CASSLVVYNSPLHF. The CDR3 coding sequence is TGTGCCAGCAGCTTAGTGGTGTACAATTCACCCCTCCACTTT.

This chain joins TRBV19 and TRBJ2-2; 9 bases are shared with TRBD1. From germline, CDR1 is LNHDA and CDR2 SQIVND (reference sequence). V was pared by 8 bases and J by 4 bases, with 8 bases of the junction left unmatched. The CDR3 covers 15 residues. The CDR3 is CASANRGLFTGELFF. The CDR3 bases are TGTGCCAGTGCAAACAGGGGGCTTTTCACCGGGGAGCTGTTTTTT.

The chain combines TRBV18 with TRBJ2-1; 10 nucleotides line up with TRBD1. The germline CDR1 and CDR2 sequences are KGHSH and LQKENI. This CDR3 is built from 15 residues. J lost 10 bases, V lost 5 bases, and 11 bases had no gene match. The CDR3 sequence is CASSASSGTGVEQFF. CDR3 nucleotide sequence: TGTGCCAGCTCAGCGTCCTCCGGGACAGGGGTCGAGCAGTTCTTC.